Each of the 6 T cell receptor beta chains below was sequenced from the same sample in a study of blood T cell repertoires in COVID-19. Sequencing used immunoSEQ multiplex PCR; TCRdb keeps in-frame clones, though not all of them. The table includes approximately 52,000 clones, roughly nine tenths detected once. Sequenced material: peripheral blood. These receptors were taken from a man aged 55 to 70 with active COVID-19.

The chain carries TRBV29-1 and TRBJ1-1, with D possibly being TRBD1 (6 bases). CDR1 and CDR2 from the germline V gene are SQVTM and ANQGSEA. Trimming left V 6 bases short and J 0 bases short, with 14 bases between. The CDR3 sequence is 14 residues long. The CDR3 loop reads CSVGEGGMNTEAFF. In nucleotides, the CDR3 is TGCAGCGTGGGGGAGGGGGGAATGAACACTGAAGCTTTCTTT.

The DNA of the CDR3 is TGTGCCAGCAGATCCACACAGGGGGCGGGGGATACGCAGTATTTT. Protein product: CASRSTQGAGDTQYF. The genes are TRBV6-5 and TRBJ2-3; 9 bases line up with TRBD1. With V trimmed by 6 bases and J by 6 bases, 10 bases remained unmatched. This CDR3 contains 15 residues. Germline CDR1 reads MNHEY; CDR2 reads SVGAGI.

For the CDR3, the DNA is TGTGCCAGCAACTCCCGTAGAGGCACTGAAGCTTTCTTT. Encoded protein: CASNSRRGTEAFF. J is TRBJ1-1 and V is TRBV7-8; D not certain. The CDR3 is made up of 13 amino acids. Germline V CDR1 and CDR2: SGHVS, FQNEAQ. The V gene lost 7 bases and the J gene lost 4 bases, with 13 bases spanning the gap.

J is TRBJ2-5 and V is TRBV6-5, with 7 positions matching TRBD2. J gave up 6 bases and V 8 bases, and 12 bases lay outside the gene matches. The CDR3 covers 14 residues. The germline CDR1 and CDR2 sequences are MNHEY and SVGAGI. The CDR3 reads CASGRVGQMKTQYF. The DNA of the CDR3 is TGTGCCAGCGGGAGGGTTGGGCAGATGAAGACCCAGTACTTC.

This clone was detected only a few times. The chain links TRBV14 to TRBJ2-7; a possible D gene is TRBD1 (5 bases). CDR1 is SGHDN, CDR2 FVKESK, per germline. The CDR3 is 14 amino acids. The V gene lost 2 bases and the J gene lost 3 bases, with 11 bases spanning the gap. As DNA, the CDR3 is TGTGCCAGCAGCCAATTTGGACACCACTACGAGCAGTACTTC. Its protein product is CASSQFGHHYEQYF.

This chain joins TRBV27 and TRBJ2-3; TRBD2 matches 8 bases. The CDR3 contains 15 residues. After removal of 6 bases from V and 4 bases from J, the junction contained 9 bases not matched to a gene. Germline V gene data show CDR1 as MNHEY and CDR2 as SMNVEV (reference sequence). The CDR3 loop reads CASSTGLAGADTQYF. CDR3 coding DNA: TGTGCCAGCAGCACGGGGCTAGCGGGCGCAGATACGCAGTATTTT.